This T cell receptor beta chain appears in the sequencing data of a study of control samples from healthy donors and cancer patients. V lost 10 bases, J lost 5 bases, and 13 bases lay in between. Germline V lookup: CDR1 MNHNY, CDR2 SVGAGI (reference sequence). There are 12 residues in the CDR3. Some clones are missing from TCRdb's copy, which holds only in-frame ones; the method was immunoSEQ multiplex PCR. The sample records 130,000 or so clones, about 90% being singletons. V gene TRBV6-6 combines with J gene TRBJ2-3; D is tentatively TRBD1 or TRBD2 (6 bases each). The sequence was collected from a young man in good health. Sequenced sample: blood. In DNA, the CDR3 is TGTGCCACACGGGGGCCGGGAGATACGCAGTATTTT. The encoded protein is CATRGPGDTQYF.